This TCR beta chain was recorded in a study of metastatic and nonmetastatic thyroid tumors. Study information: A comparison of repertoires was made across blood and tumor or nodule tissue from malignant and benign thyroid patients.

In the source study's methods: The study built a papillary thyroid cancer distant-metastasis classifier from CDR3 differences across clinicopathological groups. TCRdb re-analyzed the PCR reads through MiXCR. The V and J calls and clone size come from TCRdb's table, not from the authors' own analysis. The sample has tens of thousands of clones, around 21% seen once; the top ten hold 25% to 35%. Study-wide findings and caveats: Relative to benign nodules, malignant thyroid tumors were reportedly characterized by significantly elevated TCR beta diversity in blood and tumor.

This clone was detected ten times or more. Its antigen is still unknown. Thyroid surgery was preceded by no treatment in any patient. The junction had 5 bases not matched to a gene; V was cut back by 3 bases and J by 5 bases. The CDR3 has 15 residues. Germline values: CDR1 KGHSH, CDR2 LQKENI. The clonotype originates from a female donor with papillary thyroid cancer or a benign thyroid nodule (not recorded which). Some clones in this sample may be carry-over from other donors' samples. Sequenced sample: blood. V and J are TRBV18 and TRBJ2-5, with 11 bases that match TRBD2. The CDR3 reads CASSPGTSGLETQYF. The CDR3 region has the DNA TGTGCCAGCTCACCCGGGACTAGCGGCTTGGAGACCCAGTACTTC. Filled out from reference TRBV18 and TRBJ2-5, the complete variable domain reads NAGVMQNPRHLVRRRGQEARLRCSPMKGHSHVYWYRQLPEEGLKFMVYLQKENIIDESGMPKERFSAEFPKEGPSILRIQQVVRGDSAAYFCASSPGTSGLETQYFGPGTRLLVL.